Presented here are 17 T cell receptor beta chains from one specimen sequenced in a study of cytomegalovirus exposure and HLA in healthy donors. In the PCR, 60 Vbeta and 13 Jbeta primers were used. Sequencing used immunoSEQ multiplex PCR; TCRdb keeps in-frame clones, though not all of them. The repertoire holds under 200,000 clones, with roughly 89% as singletons. The sequenced sample consisted of PBMCs. The receptors shown here come from a woman in her twenties or thirties in good health and CMV-seronegative.

V usage is TRBV6-5 and J usage is TRBJ1-2, with 9 bases fitting TRBD1. The CDR3 is made up of 12 amino acids. CDR1 and CDR2 from the germline V gene are MNHEY and SVGAGI. V lost 6 bases to trimming and J lost 6 bases; unmatched junction nucleotides: 2. CDR3 bases: TGTGCCAGCAGCAGACAGGGGGATGGCTACACCTTC. Protein sequence: CASSRQGDGYTF.

The chain carries TRBV21-1 and TRBJ1-5; TRBD1, the table's D call, was not compared with the DNA. TRBV21-1 is given as a pseudogene. CDR3 length equals 14 residues. Written as DNA, the CDR3 is TGTGCCAAGGGGGACAGGGTTAGCAATCAGCCCCAGCATTTT. It is translated as CAKGDRVSNQPQHF.

The chain employs TRBV19 and TRBJ2-5; D unclear. CDR3 length: 13 amino acids. V was trimmed by 4 bases and J by 5 bases, leaving 11 bases between them. CDR1 LNHDA and CDR2 SQIVND come from the germline V gene (reference sequence). The chain's CDR3 is CASSNLRWETQYF. DNA for the CDR3: TGTGCCAGTAGTAACCTGAGGTGGGAGACCCAGTACTTC.

The chain links TRBV5-1 to TRBJ2-2; a weak D match, TRBD1 (6 bases). With 0 bases removed from V and 4 bases from J, the gap between germline ends came to 16 bases. The CDR3 extends over 17 amino acids. Germline V gene sequence: CDR1 SGHRS, CDR2 YFSETQ. CDR3 in amino acids: CASSLALPGAGTGELFF. As DNA, the CDR3 is TGCGCCAGCAGCTTGGCCCTCCCAGGGGCGGGCACCGGGGAGCTGTTTTTT.

The V gene is TRBV4-3, the J gene TRBJ1-2, with TRBD1 as a possible D gene (5 bases). The CDR3 is 15 amino acids. The V end was cut by 0 bases, the J end by 2 bases, with 10 bases between. CDR1 and CDR2 from the germline V gene are LGHNA and YSLEER. CDR3 amino acids: CASSQDPWGNYGYTF. CDR3 DNA: TGCGCCAGCAGCCAAGACCCCTGGGGCAACTATGGCTACACCTTC.

The gene calls are TRBV5-6 and TRBJ1-2, with D perhaps matching TRBD1 (6 bases). Germline V CDR1 and CDR2: SGHDT, YYEEEE. V gave up 4 bases and J gave up 6 bases, with 19 bases separating them. The length of the CDR3 is 15 residues. Here the CDR3 reads CASSGAGTRPHGYTF. Here the CDR3 DNA reads TGTGCCAGCAGCGGAGCCGGGACAAGACCCCATGGCTACACCTTC.

This clone has more than one count but fewer than ten. This chain links TRBV6-5 with TRBJ1-1; 7 bases map to TRBD1. The trim removed 6 bases at V and 4 bases at J, leaving 8 bases unmatched. Per the germline V gene, CDR1 is MNHEY and CDR2 is SVGAGI. The CDR3 totals 14 residues. The CDR3 nucleotides are TGTGCCAGCAGGGGACAGATGCGGGCCACTGAAGCTTTCTTT. Translation gives CASRGQMRATEAFF.

The rearrangement uses TRBV29-1 and TRBJ2-5; 10 bases map to TRBD2. Near its end, the DNA agrees better with TRBJ2-7, so the J call may be wrong. The CDR3 sequence is 18 residues long. CDR1 and CDR2 from the germline V gene are SQVTM and ANQGSEA. The CDR3 DNA reads as TGCAGCGTTGGACGACTAGCGGGCCAGGGCCGGGTTTCCTACGAGCAGTACTTC. Translating gives CSVGRLAGQGRVSYEQYF.

The gene calls are TRBV7-2 and TRBJ2-7; TRBD1 might be the D (6 bases). The CDR3 sequence is 13 residues long. Trimming took 5 bases from V and 3 from J, leaving 11 bases between them. The germline V gene encodes CDR1 SGHTA and CDR2 FQGNSA. CDR3 region: CASSPTGIYEQYF. CDR3 nucleotide sequence: TGTGCCAGCAGCCCCACAGGGATCTACGAGCAGTACTTC. Filled out from reference TRBV7-2 and TRBJ2-7, the complete variable domain reads GAGVSQSPSNKVTEKGKDVELRCDPISGHTALYWYRQSLGQGLEFLIYFQGNSAPDKSGLPSDRFSAERTGGSVSTLTIQRTQQEDSAVYLCASSPTGIYEQYFGPGTRLTVT.

The rearrangement links TRBV25-1 to TRBJ2-5; tentatively, D is TRBD1 (6 bases). This CDR3 has 13 amino acids. Germline loops: CDR1 MGHDK, CDR2 SYGVNS. Trimming left V 6 bases short and J 3 bases short, with 11 bases between. The CDR3 spells CASRGTPEETQYF. CDR3 coding DNA: TGTGCCAGCAGGGGGACACCTGAAGAGACCCAGTACTTC.

V usage is TRBV7-9 and J usage is TRBJ1-2; no reliable D call. The CDR3 runs to 14 residues. V lost 9 bases, J lost 11 bases, and 25 bases lay in between. Looked up from germline, CDR1 is SEHNR and CDR2 is FQNEAQ (reference sequence). The CDR3: CASMPGVAGSGYTF. The CDR3 nucleotides are TGTGCCAGTATGCCCGGAGTCGCCGGATCGGGATACACCTTC.

The rearrangement joins TRBV5-1 to TRBJ1-6; no firm D call. Trimming took off 3 bases at V and 10 bases at J, with 17 bases between the two ends. Germline loops: CDR1 SGHRS, CDR2 YFSETQ. The CDR3 has 15 amino acids. The CDR3, as DNA: TGCGCCAGCAGCTCTAAGGACTCCTCCAGCTCACCCCTCCACTTT. Translated: CASSSKDSSSSPLHF. Drawing the rest from reference TRBV5-1 and TRBJ1-6, the complete variable domain is KAGVTQTPRYLIKTRGQQVTLSCSPISGHRSVSWYQQTPGQGLQFLFEYFSETQRNKGNFPGRFSGRQFSNSRSEMNVSTLELGDSALYLCASSSKDSSSSPLHFGNGTRLTVT.

In its sample, this clone was seen a few times. The rearrangement uses TRBV10-3 and TRBJ1-3; 8 nucleotides agree with TRBD1. Trimming cost V 6 bases and J 7 bases; bases outside gene matches: 11. The germline gives CDR1 ENHRY, CDR2 SYGVKD. There are 15 residues in the CDR3. CDR3 protein: CAISADRGVLNTIYF. The CDR3, as DNA: TGTGCCATCAGCGCCGACAGGGGAGTGTTGAACACCATATATTTT.

CDR3 amino acids: CASSLTRDRARRTF. DNA for the CDR3: TGTGCCAGCAGCCTCACCCGGGACAGGGCTAGGAGGACCTTC. J is TRBJ1-2 and V is TRBV7-2; TRBD1 agrees at 9 bases. From germline, CDR1 is SGHTA and CDR2 FQGNSA. The CDR3 length is 14 residues. V was clipped by 5 bases and J by 14 bases; unmatched bases: 15.

The J gene is TRBJ2-5, the V gene TRBV14; the match to TRBD2 covers 9 bases. Losses at the gene ends were 2 bases for V and 2 bases for J; bases not matched to a gene: 3. This CDR3 has 15 amino acids. Germline V gene lookup returns CDR1 SGHDN and CDR2 FVKESK. In nucleotides, the CDR3 is TGTGCCAGCAGCCAAAGAGCGGGGGGACAAGAGACCCAGTACTTC. Residues: CASSQRAGGQETQYF.

The chain combines TRBV18 with TRBJ1-1, with D possibly being TRBD1 (5 bases). The ends were cut back, 6 bases at V and 1 base at J, with 18 bases in the middle. The germline gives CDR1 KGHSH, CDR2 LQKENI. CDR3 length: 16 amino acids. The CDR3 here is CASSDRGGGKNTEAFF. The CDR3 coding sequence is TGTGCCAGCTCCGACCGGGGGGGAGGCAAGAACACTGAAGCTTTCTTT. Together with reference TRBV18 and TRBJ1-1, the CDR3 gives the full variable domain: NAGVMQNPRHLVRRRGQEARLRCSPMKGHSHVYWYRQLPEEGLKFMVYLQKENIIDESGMPKERFSAEFPKEGPSILRIQQVVRGDSAAYFCASSDRGGGKNTEAFFGQGTRLTVV.

The chain is built from TRBV27 and TRBJ2-7; 10 positions agree with TRBD2. Germline V gene lookup returns CDR1 MNHEY and CDR2 SMNVEV (reference sequence). The trim removed 6 bases at V and 3 bases at J, leaving 17 bases unmatched. CDR3 length equals 18 residues. The CDR3 protein is CASRAPGHRTSGLYEQYF. The CDR3 DNA follows: TGTGCCAGCAGGGCTCCGGGACACCGGACTAGCGGACTCTACGAGCAGTACTTC.